The clone carrying this T cell receptor (beta chain) was recorded a few times. Its antigen is not identified. This sample was taken from a study of radiation and T cells in renal cell carcinoma. Whole-study results and caveats: Top 100 clonotypes averaged around 54% in irradiated versus about 40% in nephrectomy-only tumors.

Sample treatment: treatment-naive control, cytoreductive nephrectomy. The patient's renal cell carcinoma had clear cell pathology. Produced via immunoSEQ multiplex PCR; TCRdb's table is partial and in-frame only. The repertoire holds about 16,000 clones, with 62% as singletons. The TCR originated in a man aged 60-69 years with renal cell carcinoma. The input for sequencing was tumor tissue, taken from a patient whose treatment was nephrectomy without radiotherapy.

The DNA for the CDR3 is TGTGCCACCAGCAGCCCCGTGACAGCTCATCCAGATACGCAGTATTTT. The encoded protein is CATSSPVTAHPDTQYF. The chain recombines TRBV15 with TRBJ2-3; D may be TRBD1 (5 bases). The CDR3 sequence is 16 residues long. Trimming removed 3 bases at V and 4 bases at J, with 17 bases between. Germline loops: CDR1 LNHNV, CDR2 YYDKDF (reference sequence).